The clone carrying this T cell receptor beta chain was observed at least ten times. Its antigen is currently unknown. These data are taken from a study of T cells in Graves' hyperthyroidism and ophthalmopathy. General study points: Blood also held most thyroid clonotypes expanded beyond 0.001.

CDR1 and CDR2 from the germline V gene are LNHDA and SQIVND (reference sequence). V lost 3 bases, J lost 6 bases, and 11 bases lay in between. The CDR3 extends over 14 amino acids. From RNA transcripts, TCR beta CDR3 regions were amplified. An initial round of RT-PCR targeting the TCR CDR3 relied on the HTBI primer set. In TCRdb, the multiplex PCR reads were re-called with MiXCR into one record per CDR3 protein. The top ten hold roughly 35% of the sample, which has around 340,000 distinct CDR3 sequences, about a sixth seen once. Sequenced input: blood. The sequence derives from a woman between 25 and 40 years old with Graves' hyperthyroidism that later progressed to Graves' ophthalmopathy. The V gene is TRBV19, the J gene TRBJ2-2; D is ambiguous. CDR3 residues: CASSIEVRAGELFF. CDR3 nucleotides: TGTGCCAGTAGTATTGAGGTCCGAGCCGGGGAGCTGTTTTTT.